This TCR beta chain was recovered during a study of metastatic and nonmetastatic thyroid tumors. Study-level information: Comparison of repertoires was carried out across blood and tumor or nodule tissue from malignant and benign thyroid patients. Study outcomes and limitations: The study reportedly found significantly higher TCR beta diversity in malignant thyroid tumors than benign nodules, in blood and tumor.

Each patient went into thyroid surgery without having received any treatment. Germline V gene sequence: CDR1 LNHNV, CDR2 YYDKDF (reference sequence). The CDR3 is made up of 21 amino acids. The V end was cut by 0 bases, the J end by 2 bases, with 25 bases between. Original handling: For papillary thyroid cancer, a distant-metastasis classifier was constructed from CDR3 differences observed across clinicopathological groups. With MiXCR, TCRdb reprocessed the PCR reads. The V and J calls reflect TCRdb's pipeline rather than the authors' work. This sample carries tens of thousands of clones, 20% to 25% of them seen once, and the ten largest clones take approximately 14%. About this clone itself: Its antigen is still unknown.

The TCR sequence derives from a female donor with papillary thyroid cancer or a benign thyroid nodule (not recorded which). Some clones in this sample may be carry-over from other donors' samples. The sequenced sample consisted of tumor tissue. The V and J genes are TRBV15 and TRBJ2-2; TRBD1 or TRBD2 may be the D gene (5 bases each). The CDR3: CATSRERTSGTTASNTGELFF. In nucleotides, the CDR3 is TGTGCCACCAGCAGAGAAAGAACCTCCGGGACGACCGCTTCAAACACCGGGGAGCTGTTTTTT. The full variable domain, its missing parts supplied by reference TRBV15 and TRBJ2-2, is DAMVIQNPRYQVTQFGKPVTLSCSQTLNHNVMYWYQQKSSQAPKLLFHYYDKDFNNEADTPDNFQSRRPNTSFCFLDIRSPGLGDTAMYLCATSRERTSGTTASNTGELFFGEGSRLTVL.